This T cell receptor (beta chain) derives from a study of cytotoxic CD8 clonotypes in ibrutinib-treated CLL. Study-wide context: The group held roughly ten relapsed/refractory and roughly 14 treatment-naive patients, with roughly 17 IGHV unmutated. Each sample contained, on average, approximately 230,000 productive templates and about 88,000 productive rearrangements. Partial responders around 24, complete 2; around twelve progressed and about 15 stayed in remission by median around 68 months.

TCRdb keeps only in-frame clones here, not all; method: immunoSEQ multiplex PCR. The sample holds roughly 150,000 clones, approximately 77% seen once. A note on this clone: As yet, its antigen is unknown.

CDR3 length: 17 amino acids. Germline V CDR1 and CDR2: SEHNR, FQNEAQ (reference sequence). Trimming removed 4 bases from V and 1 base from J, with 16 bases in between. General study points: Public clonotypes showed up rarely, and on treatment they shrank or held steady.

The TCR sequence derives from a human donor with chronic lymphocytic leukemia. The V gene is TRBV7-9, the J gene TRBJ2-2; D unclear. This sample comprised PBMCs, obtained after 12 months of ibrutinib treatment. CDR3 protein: CASSSPSWYQNTGELFF. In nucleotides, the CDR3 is TGTGCCAGCAGCTCACCCTCGTGGTATCAGAACACCGGGGAGCTGTTTTTT. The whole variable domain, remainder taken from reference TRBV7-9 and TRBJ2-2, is DTGVSQNPRHKITKRGQNVTFRCDPISEHNRLYWYRQTLGQGPEFLTYFQNEAQLEKSRLLSDRFSAERPKGSFSTLEIQRTEQGDSAMYLCASSSPSWYQNTGELFFGEGSRLTVL.